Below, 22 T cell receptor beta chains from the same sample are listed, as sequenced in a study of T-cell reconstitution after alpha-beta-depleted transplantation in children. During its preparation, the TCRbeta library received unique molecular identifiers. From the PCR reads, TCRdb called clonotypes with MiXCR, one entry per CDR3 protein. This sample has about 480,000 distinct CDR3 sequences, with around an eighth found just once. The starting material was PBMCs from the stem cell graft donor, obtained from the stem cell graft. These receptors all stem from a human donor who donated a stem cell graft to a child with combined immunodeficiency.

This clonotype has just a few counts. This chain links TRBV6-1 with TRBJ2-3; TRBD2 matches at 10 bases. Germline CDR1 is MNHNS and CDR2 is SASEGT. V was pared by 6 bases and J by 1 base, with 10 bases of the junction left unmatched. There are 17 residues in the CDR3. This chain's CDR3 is CASSPWVAGGGTDTQYF. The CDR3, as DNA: TGTGCCAGCAGCCCCTGGGTAGCGGGGGGCGGCACAGATACGCAGTATTTT.

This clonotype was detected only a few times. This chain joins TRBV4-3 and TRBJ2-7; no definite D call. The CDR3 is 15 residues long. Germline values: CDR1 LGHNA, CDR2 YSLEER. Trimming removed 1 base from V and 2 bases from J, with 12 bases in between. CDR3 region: CASSQGLDPPYEQYF. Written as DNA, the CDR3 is TGCGCCAGCAGCCAAGGCTTAGATCCCCCCTACGAGCAGTACTTC.

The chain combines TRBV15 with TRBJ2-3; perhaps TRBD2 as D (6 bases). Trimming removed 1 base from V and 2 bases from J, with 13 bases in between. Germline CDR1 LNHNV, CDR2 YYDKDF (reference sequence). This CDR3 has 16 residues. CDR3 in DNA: TGTGCCACCAGCAGAGGGAAAGGACTACCCACAGATACGCAGTATTTT. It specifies CATSRGKGLPTDTQYF.

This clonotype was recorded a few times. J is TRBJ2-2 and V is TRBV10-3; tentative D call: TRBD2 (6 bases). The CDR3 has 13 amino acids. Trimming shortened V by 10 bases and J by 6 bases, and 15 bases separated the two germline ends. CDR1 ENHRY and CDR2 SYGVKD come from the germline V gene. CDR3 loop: CASRDFPAGELFF. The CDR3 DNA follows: TGTGCCAGCCGGGACTTCCCCGCCGGGGAGCTGTTTTTT.

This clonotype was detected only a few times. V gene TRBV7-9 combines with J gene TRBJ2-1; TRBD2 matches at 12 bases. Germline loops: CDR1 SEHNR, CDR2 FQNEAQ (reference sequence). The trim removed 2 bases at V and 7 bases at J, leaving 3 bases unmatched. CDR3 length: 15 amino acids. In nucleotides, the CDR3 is TGTGCCAGCAGCTTAAGGACTAGCGGGGAGAATGAGCAGTTCTTC. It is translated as CASSLRTSGENEQFF.

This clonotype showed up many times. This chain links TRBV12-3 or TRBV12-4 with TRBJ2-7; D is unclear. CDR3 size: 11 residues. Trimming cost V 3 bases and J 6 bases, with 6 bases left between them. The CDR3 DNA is TGTGCCAGCAGTTTCAAGTTCGAGCAGTACTTC. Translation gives CASSFKFEQYF.

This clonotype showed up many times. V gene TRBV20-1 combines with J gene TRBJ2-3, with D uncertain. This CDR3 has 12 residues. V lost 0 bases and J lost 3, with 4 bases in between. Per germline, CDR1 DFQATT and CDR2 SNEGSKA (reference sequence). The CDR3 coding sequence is TGCAGTGCTAGAGATCCTACAGATACGCAGTATTTT. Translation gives CSARDPTDTQYF.

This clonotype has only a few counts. The CDR3 nucleotides read TGCGCCAGCAGCCAAGGGATAGGGGTACACACTGAAGCTTTCTTT. It yields the protein CASSQGIGVHTEAFF. The rearrangement joins TRBV4-3 to TRBJ1-1, with a weak D call TRBD1 (5 bases). With 1 base removed from V and 3 bases from J, the gap between germline ends came to 12 bases. The CDR3 runs to 15 residues. Germline lookup yields CDR1 LGHNA and CDR2 YSLEER.

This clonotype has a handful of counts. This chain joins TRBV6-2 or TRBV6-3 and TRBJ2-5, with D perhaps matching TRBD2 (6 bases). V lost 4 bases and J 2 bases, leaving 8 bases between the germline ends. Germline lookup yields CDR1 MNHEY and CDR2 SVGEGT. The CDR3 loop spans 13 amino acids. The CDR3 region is CASSSTRQETQYF. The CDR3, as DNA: TGTGCCAGCAGTTCGACTAGACAAGAGACCCAGTACTTC.

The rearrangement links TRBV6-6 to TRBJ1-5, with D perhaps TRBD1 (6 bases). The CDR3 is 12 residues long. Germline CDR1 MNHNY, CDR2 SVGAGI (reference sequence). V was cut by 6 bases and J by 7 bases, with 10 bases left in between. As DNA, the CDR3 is TGTGCCAGCAGATCAGACAGGCAGCCCCAGCATTTT. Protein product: CASRSDRQPQHF.

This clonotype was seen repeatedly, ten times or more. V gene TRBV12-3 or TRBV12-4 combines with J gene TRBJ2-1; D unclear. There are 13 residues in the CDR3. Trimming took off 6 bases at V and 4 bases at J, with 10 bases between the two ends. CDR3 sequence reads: CASSPNSYNEQFF. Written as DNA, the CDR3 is TGTGCCAGCAGCCCTAACAGTTACAATGAGCAGTTCTTC.

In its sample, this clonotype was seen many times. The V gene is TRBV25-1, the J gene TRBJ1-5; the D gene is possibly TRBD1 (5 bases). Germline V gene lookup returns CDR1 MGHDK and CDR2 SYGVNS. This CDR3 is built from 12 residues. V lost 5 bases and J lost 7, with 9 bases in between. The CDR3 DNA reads TGTGCCAGCAGTCAGGGTGGACAGCCCCAGCATTTT. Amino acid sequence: CASSQGGQPQHF.

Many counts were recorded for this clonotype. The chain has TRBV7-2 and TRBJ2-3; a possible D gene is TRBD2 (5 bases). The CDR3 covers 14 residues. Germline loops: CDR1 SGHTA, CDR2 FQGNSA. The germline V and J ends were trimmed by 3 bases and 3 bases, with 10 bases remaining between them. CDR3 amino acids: CASSFGLRTDTQYF. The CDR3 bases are TGTGCCAGCAGCTTCGGACTCAGAACAGATACGCAGTATTTT.

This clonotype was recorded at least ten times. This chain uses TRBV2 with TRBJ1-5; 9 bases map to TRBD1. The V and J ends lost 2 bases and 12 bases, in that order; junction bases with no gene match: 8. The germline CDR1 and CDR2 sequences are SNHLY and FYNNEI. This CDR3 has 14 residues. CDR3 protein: CASSEYRGRILQHF. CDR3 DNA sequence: TGTGCCAGCAGTGAATACAGGGGGCGAATACTCCAGCATTTT.

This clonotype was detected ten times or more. CDR3 loop: CASSSAGAPNTGELFF. CDR3 coding DNA: TGTGCCAGCAGTTCAGCGGGGGCACCGAACACCGGGGAGCTGTTTTTT. The V gene is TRBV9, the J gene TRBJ2-2; 8 positions agree with TRBD2. The trim removed 5 bases at V and 0 bases at J, leaving 6 bases unmatched. CDR3 length: 16 residues. Germline-derived CDR1 and CDR2 are SGDLS and YYNGEE.

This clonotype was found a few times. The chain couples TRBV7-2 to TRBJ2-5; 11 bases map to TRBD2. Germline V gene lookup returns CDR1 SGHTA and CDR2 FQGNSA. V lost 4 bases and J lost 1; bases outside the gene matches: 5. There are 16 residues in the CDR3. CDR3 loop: CASSSLAGVVQETQYF. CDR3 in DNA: TGTGCCAGCAGCTCACTAGCGGGGGTAGTCCAAGAGACCCAGTACTTC.

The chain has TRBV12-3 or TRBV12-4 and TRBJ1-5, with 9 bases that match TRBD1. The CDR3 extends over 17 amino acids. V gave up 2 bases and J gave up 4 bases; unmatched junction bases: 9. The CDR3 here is CASSLLRTGVGNQPQHF. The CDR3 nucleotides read TGTGCCAGCAGTTTATTAAGGACAGGGGTTGGGAATCAGCCCCAGCATTTT.

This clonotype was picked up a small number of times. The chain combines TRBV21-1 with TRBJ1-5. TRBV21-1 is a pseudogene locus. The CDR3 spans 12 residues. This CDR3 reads CASSKAHQPQHF. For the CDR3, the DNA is TGTGCCAGCAGCAAAGCACATCAGCCCCAGCATTTT.

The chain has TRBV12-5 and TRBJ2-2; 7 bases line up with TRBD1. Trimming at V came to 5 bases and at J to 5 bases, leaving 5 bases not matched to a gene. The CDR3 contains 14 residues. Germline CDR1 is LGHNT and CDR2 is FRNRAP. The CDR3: CASGRRTGTGELFF. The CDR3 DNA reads TGTGCTAGTGGTAGAAGGACAGGAACCGGGGAGCTGTTTTTT.

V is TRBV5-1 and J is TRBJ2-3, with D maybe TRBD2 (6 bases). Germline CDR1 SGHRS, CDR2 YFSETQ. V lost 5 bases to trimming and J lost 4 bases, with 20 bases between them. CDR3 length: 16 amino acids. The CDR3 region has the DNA TGCGCCAGCAGTTCCTTAGCGGTTAGGGCGTCAGATACGCAGTATTTT. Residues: CASSSLAVRASDTQYF.

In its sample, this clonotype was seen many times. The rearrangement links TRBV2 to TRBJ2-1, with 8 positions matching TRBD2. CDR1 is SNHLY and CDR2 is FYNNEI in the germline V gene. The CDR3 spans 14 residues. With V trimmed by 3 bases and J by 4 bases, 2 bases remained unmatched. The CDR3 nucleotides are TGTGCCAGCAGTGAGGAGCGGGGGTACAATGAGCAGTTCTTC. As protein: CASSEERGYNEQFF.

The CDR3 region has the DNA TGTGCCAGCAGTTACCACGCGGCGGGGGAAGGCTACACCTTC. This gives the protein CASSYHAAGEGYTF. The gene calls are TRBV6-2 or TRBV6-3 and TRBJ1-2; D might be TRBD1 (5 bases). The CDR3 loop spans 14 amino acids. CDR1 and CDR2 from the germline V gene are MNHEY and SVGEGT. With 2 bases removed from V and 8 bases from J, the gap between germline ends came to 15 bases.